These 25 T cell receptor beta chains originate from one sample sequenced in a study of somatic mutations in cytotoxic T cells in rheumatoid arthritis. Produced via immunoSEQ multiplex PCR; TCRdb's table is partial and in-frame only. The table lists about 17,000 clones, about 80% of them singletons. The sequenced sample was CD8+ T cells sorted from blood. The source of these receptors is an adult with rheumatoid arthritis.

The rearrangement uses TRBV27 and TRBJ2-7, with TRBD2 matching 9 bases. The CDR3 totals 15 residues. The trim removed 2 bases at V and 0 bases at J, leaving 2 bases unmatched. Germline CDR1 MNHEY, CDR2 SMNVEV (reference sequence). DNA for the CDR3: TGTGCCAGCAGTTTAAGAGCGGGGGGCTCCTACGAGCAGTACTTC. This codes for CASSLRAGGSYEQYF.

The chain is built from TRBV4-2 and TRBJ2-1; perhaps TRBD2 as D (5 bases). The CDR3 is 19 amino acids. The V gene's germline CDR1 is LGHNA and CDR2 YNFKEQ. Trimming removed 1 base from V and 0 bases from J, with 19 bases in between. The CDR3 sequence: CASSQGRLSLASSYNEQFF. CDR3 in DNA: TGTGCCAGCAGCCAAGGACGACTGTCCCTAGCAAGCTCCTACAATGAGCAGTTCTTC.

The chain is built from TRBV5-6 and TRBJ1-2, with D possibly being TRBD1 (6 bases). The length of the CDR3 is 15 residues. Trimming stripped 1 base from V and 6 bases from J, with 16 bases between. CDR1 SGHDT and CDR2 YYEEEE come from the germline V gene. CDR3 sequence: CASSLPTGPVDGYTF. The DNA of the CDR3 is TGTGCCAGCAGCTTGCCGACAGGCCCAGTGGATGGCTACACCTTC. Full variable domain (remainder filled in from reference TRBV5-6 and TRBJ1-2): DAGVTQSPTHLIKTRGQQVTLRCSPKSGHDTVSWYQQALGQGPQFIFQYYEEEERQRGNFPDRFSGHQFPNYSSELNVNALLLGDSALYLCASSLPTGPVDGYTFGSGTRLTVV.

The chain couples TRBV7-8 to TRBJ1-1; D is unresolved. Germline CDR1 reads SGHVS; CDR2 reads FQNEAQ. With 1 base removed from V and 2 bases from J, the gap between germline ends came to 5 bases. CDR3 length: 13 residues. CDR3 DNA sequence: TGTGCCAGCAGCTTAGGGATCAACACTGAAGCTTTCTTT. It translates to CASSLGINTEAFF.

The chain carries TRBV6-5 and TRBJ2-2; D is undetermined. Germline lookup yields CDR1 MNHEY and CDR2 SVGAGI. This CDR3 has 15 residues. V shed 2 bases and J shed 4 bases, with 11 bases lying between them. CDR3 region: CASSYGVRPTGELFF. As DNA, the CDR3 is TGTGCCAGCAGTTACGGTGTTAGGCCCACCGGGGAGCTGTTTTTT.

Only one count was recorded for this clone. This chain connects TRBV19 to TRBJ1-1, with no clear D. Per germline, CDR1 LNHDA and CDR2 SQIVND (reference sequence). The CDR3 covers 15 residues. V lost 3 bases and J 0 bases, leaving 11 bases between the germline ends. Here the CDR3 reads CASSIPDSMNTEAFF. The CDR3 DNA sequence: TGTGCCAGTAGTATCCCGGATTCCATGAACACTGAAGCTTTCTTT.

The rearrangement joins TRBV27 to TRBJ2-2; D might be TRBD2 (7 bases). Germline V CDR1 and CDR2: MNHEY, SMNVEV (reference sequence). V lost 6 bases, J lost 6 bases, and 14 bases lay in between. The CDR3 length is 14 residues. CDR3: CASRPGGAAGELFF. CDR3 sequence (DNA): TGTGCCAGCAGGCCGGGGGGCGCGGCCGGGGAGCTGTTTTTT.

V usage is TRBV11-1 and J usage is TRBJ2-3; D not certain. Trimming took 4 bases from V and 0 from J, leaving 14 bases between them. This CDR3 has 16 residues. CDR1 is SGHAT, CDR2 FQDESV, per germline (reference sequence). CDR3 amino acids: CASSSPPWDSTDTQYF. DNA of the CDR3: TGTGCCAGCAGCTCTCCCCCATGGGATAGCACAGATACGCAGTATTTT.

The gene calls are TRBV5-1 and TRBJ2-3; possibly TRBD2 for D (6 bases). Looked up from germline, CDR1 is SGHRS and CDR2 is YFSETQ. The CDR3 is 16 residues long. V dropped 4 bases and J dropped 3 bases, with 18 bases sitting between them. The CDR3 spells CASSQYGTPETDTQYF. The CDR3 nucleotides read TGCGCCAGCAGCCAATATGGGACTCCTGAAACAGATACGCAGTATTTT.

The CDR3 protein is CASSTGLMNTEAFF. DNA for the CDR3: TGTGCCAGTAGTACCGGGTTGATGAACACTGAAGCTTTCTTT. This chain links TRBV19 with TRBJ1-1; D not resolved. V was clipped by 4 bases and J by 0 bases, with 9 bases between them. The germline CDR1 and CDR2 sequences are LNHDA and SQIVND (reference sequence). The CDR3 loop spans 14 amino acids.

This CDR3 reads CATRPSPGDTPNEQFF. CDR3 DNA sequence: TGTGCCACCAGACCTTCGCCGGGAGATACCCCCAATGAGCAGTTCTTC. This rearrangement joins TRBV15 to TRBJ2-1, with D possibly being TRBD2 (6 bases). The ends were cut back, 6 bases at V and 6 bases at J, with 21 bases in the middle. This CDR3 comprises 16 residues. The germline V gene has CDR1 LNHNV and CDR2 YYDKDF (reference sequence).

The chain carries TRBV13 and TRBJ2-3, with unresolved D. V shed 2 bases and J shed 4 bases, with 13 bases lying between them. Germline V gives CDR1 PRHDT, CDR2 FYEKMQ (reference sequence). CDR3 length equals 15 residues. CDR3 nucleotides: TGTGCCAGCAGCTTAACTCCAGGCCCCTCAGATACGCAGTATTTT. Encoded protein: CASSLTPGPSDTQYF.

This CDR3 is CASGGVGLGPQHF. The CDR3 DNA reads TGTGCCTCAGGGGGCGTCGGCCTAGGGCCCCAGCATTTT. J is TRBJ1-5 and V is TRBV6-5; 8 positions agree with TRBD1. The V and J ends lost 11 bases and 9 bases, in that order; junction bases with no gene match: 12. The CDR3 has 13 amino acids. The germline V gene has CDR1 MNHEY and CDR2 SVGAGI.

The chain links TRBV7-9 to TRBJ2-3; D not certain. Per germline, CDR1 SEHNR and CDR2 FQNEAQ (reference sequence). Trimming cost V 3 bases and J 2 bases, with 9 bases left between them. The CDR3 spans 14 residues. The CDR3 loop is CASSFYYATDTQYF. CDR3 coding DNA: TGTGCCAGCAGCTTCTACTATGCCACAGATACGCAGTATTTT.

This clone was detected once. The J gene is TRBJ2-7, the V gene TRBV7-2; TRBD2 is a possible D gene (5 bases). V was cut by 5 bases and J by 0 bases, with 17 bases left in between. The length of the CDR3 is 16 residues. Germline CDR1 is SGHTA and CDR2 is FQGNSA. This chain's CDR3 is CASSRSRTPNSYEQYF. In DNA, the CDR3 is TGTGCCAGCAGCCGTTCGAGGACTCCCAACTCCTACGAGCAGTACTTC.

This clone came up a few times. The genes are TRBV6-5 and TRBJ2-2; D unresolved. Trimming cost V 2 bases and J 6 bases, with 1 base left between them. The length of the CDR3 is 11 residues. Germline CDR1 MNHEY, CDR2 SVGAGI. This CDR3 is CASSYAGELFF. Written as DNA, the CDR3 is TGTGCCAGCAGTTACGCCGGGGAGCTGTTTTTT.

The V and J genes are TRBV29-1 and TRBJ2-1; D is possibly TRBD1 or TRBD2 (6 bases each). CDR1 and CDR2 (germline): SQVTM, ANQGSEA. The length of the CDR3 is 11 residues. The V and J ends lost 7 bases and 7 bases respectively, with 11 bases between them. This CDR3 is CSAGAGNEQFF. The DNA of the CDR3 is TGCAGCGCGGGGGCGGGGAATGAGCAGTTCTTC.

This chain links TRBV25-1 with TRBJ2-2, with 7 bases identical to TRBD2. The germline gives CDR1 MGHDK, CDR2 SYGVNS. Unmatched junction bases numbered 9, after V lost 8 bases and J lost 0 bases. The CDR3 is made up of 16 amino acids. The chain's CDR3 is CASRGVESPNTGELFF. The CDR3 DNA follows: TGTGCCAGCCGGGGGGTAGAATCCCCGAACACCGGGGAGCTGTTTTTT.

This chain links TRBV19 with TRBJ2-5; D remains unclear. V was pared by 1 base and J by 3 bases, with 3 bases between. The germline V gene encodes CDR1 LNHDA and CDR2 SQIVND (reference sequence). This CDR3 region has 12 residues. The DNA of the CDR3 is TGTGCCAGTAGTATAGGGGAAGAGACCCAGTACTTC. Translated, it gives CASSIGEETQYF.

The chain's CDR3 is CASSPIPGQVLNTEAFF. The CDR3 nucleotides are TGTGCCAGCAGCCCCATACCGGGACAGGTTCTGAACACTGAAGCTTTCTTT. The V gene is TRBV7-9, the J gene TRBJ1-1, with 8 nucleotides matching TRBD1. The germline V gene encodes CDR1 SEHNR and CDR2 FQNEAQ (reference sequence). The J segment lost 0 bases and the V segment lost 5 bases, leaving 11 bases of the junction unmatched. The CDR3 is made up of 17 amino acids. Combining the CDR3 with reference TRBV7-9 and TRBJ1-1 gives the whole variable domain DTGVSQNPRHKITKRGQNVTFRCDPISEHNRLYWYRQTLGQGPEFLTYFQNEAQLEKSRLLSDRFSAERPKGSFSTLEIQRTEQGDSAMYLCASSPIPGQVLNTEAFFGQGTRLTVV.

V is TRBV19 and J is TRBJ1-1, with no clear D. The germline V gene has CDR1 LNHDA and CDR2 SQIVND (reference sequence). The CDR3 is 15 amino acids. The V and J ends lost 0 bases and 0 bases respectively, with 8 bases between them. CDR3 coding DNA: TGTGCCAGTAGTATAGACGGAAGCATGAACACTGAAGCTTTCTTT. Residues: CASSIDGSMNTEAFF.

The rearrangement links TRBV10-2 to TRBJ1-2; 7 positions agree with TRBD1. The V and J ends lost 7 bases and 4 bases, in that order; junction bases with no gene match: 9. Germline CDR1 WSHSY, CDR2 SAAADI. The CDR3 is 14 amino acids. Here the CDR3 reads CASKGTGAVYGYTF. Here the CDR3 DNA reads TGCGCCAGCAAAGGTACAGGGGCGGTCTATGGCTACACCTTC.

V usage is TRBV4-1 and J usage is TRBJ2-2; 8 bases are shared with TRBD2. V was clipped by 1 base and J by 4 bases; unmatched bases: 8. The CDR3 is 17 residues long. The germline V gene encodes CDR1 MGHRA and CDR2 YSYEKL. The CDR3 region is CASSQVIAGGSTGELFF. In DNA form, the CDR3 reads TGCGCCAGCAGCCAAGTCATCGCGGGGGGCAGCACCGGGGAGCTGTTTTTT.

The CDR3 DNA is TGTGCCGTCCGGGACACCCTCTATGGCTACACCTTC. It is translated as CAVRDTLYGYTF. V and J are TRBV6-6 and TRBJ1-2; a weak D match, TRBD1 (6 bases). Germline values: CDR1 MNHNY, CDR2 SVGAGI (reference sequence). V lost 11 bases to trimming and J lost 4 bases, with 14 bases between them. This CDR3 has 12 amino acids.

The V call is TRBV28, the J call TRBJ1-2; D call uncertain. Trimming removed 3 bases at V and 6 bases at J, with 8 bases between. The CDR3 totals 12 residues. The germline CDR1 and CDR2 sequences are MDHEN and SYDVKM. The CDR3 coding sequence is TGTGCCAGCAGTTTCTCGGAGGATGGCTACACCTTC. It yields the protein CASSFSEDGYTF.